This T cell receptor beta chain was obtained from a study of T-cell memory formation after mild COVID-19 (dated by TCRdb to the early 2020s). For context, the study as a whole: TCR sequence clusters from the two donors were found to be largely donor specific. The cohort was made up of two young adult volunteers, one female and one male, who were previously healthy. T-cell clones expanding and contracting after mild COVID-19 in a couple of donors were tracked by longitudinal TCRalpha and TCRbeta repertoire sequencing.

General findings and caveats noted by the study authors: The study included only a couple of mild cases, and larger cohorts that include severe cases with pre-infection samples were judged to be necessary. Clones that contracted from day 15 to 85 showed balanced CD4/CD8 phenotypes, whereas a second wave of clones that expanded from day 15 to 37 leaned towards CD4+. The detection of some responding clones in pre-infection memory suggests that pre-existing cross-reactive memory T cells joined the SARS-CoV-2 response. Whether the second-wave clones peaking on day 37 were SARS-CoV-2 specific was not confirmed. Contracting CD4+ clones were found mainly in CM and EM memory subsets, while CD8+ clones were enriched in EMRA.

With respect to this clonotype: Its antigen specificity is not known. No much larger clone is present one base from it, and per-base qualities are unavailable.

Sequencing took place on an Illumina NovaSeq 6000. TCRalpha and TCRbeta cDNA libraries were constructed by 5'RACE with constant-segment primers, with sample barcodes and unique molecular identifiers being introduced. RNA was extracted from every sample with Trizol reagent. The libraries were amplified in two PCR steps, and the second step added a second sample barcode and Illumina TruSeq adapters. Libraries were sequenced on an Illumina NovaSeq with 2 x 150 bp paired-end reads. The authors' pipeline ran thus. Reads were demultiplexed and collapsed into UMI-guided consensus sequences with migec v1.2.7. Using mixcr v2.1.11, UMI consensuses were aligned to TRA and TRB V and J templates and then assembled into clonotypes. Expanded or contracted clonotypes were those called significant by both edgeR and NoisET, with noise models trained on biological replicates. For edgeR calls, a false discovery rate-adjusted p below 0.01 and a log2 fold-change threshold of 1 were applied. PCA with hierarchical clustering of max-normalized trajectories of the 1000 most abundant clonotypes was used as exploratory dynamics analysis. The CD4 or CD8 phenotype of responding clones was assigned using the separately sequenced CD4+ and CD8+ repertoires. TCRdb reanalyzed the raw reads on its own, using fastp at Q25 for trimming and MiXCR for clone calling, and kept in-frame beta chains. Every CDR3 protein is listed once, alongside the most common genes and DNA of its rows. None of the V and J calls come from the authors' own analysis; TCRdb made them. Present in this sample are roughly 300,000 distinct CDR3 sequences, roughly an eighth of which were seen just once. The ten largest make up approximately 21% of the sample.

The germline V end is reduced by 5 bases and the J end by 10 bases; junction bases left unmatched: 9. The germline V gene provides CDR1 MNHNS and CDR2 SASEGT. The CDR3 holds 13 amino acids from the cysteine to the phenylalanine. Just the 39-base CDR3 DNA is kept, in frame starting at base 1. PBMCs were isolated by Ficoll-Paque density gradient centrifugation. The TCR comes from a man aged 18-30 years who had mild COVID-19 (a few samples of this study predate the infection). The sample titles of this study are shuffled in the database, so cell type and time point are left out; the donor was told from shared clones. This chain is built from TRBV6-1 and TRBJ1-2; 8 middle bases align to TRBD1. The sample taken for sequencing was PBMCs or a T cell subset sorted from them (not recorded which). CDR3 sequence: CASSTPGGNAYTF. Here is the DNA: TGTGCCAGCAGTACCCCAGGGGGCAACGCCTACACCTTC.